This T cell receptor (beta chain) is drawn from a study of T cell responses to AZD1222 COVID-19 vaccine. The CDR3 runs to 13 residues. The V and J ends lost 0 bases and 0 bases respectively, with 3 bases between them. Germline CDR1 reads SGHNT; CDR2 reads YYREEE (reference sequence). Study results and limitations: Dominant CD4 TCR responses targeted spike regions 160-218 and 743-854. White British people made up most donors, females outnumbered males, and clonal diversity was possibly underestimated.

To note about this clone: Its antigen is unknown.

Profiled with immunoSEQ multiplex PCR; TCRdb holds only in-frame clones, not every one. The sample consists of about 120,000 clones, around 89% of them appearing once. The sample in question was peripheral blood, obtained 28 days after the second AZD1222 dose. This chain uses TRBV5-4 with TRBJ1-1; unclear D gene. The receptor's source is an adult who received the AZD1222 COVID-19 vaccine. CDR3 loop: CASSLDLNTEAFF. CDR3 sequence (DNA): TGTGCCAGCAGCTTGGACCTGAACACTGAAGCTTTCTTT.